This T cell receptor (beta chain) originates from a study of T cells in tuberculosis. Study-level information: T cells were selected with CD1B tetramers loaded with glucose monomycolate. Study results and caveats: A GMM-specific repertoire classifier reached about 85% accuracy, AUROC more than 0.8.

The method was immunoSEQ multiplex PCR; TCRdb's version includes in-frame clones alone and lacks a portion of them. There are about 34,000 clones in the sample; about nine tenths occur only once, and about 2.2% lies in the top ten. To note about this clone: Its antigen remains unknown.

The germline V gene encodes CDR1 MDHEN and CDR2 SYDVKM. The CDR3 covers 11 residues. V dropped 5 bases and J dropped 14 bases, with 10 bases sitting between them. On average roughly 100,000 T cells per donor were immunosequenced. This chain joins TRBV28 and TRBJ1-6; D not resolved. Specimen: PBMCs. The source is a donor aged 10 to 29 with latent tuberculosis or without tuberculosis infection. The DNA of the CDR3 is TGTGCCAGCAGTACGCCCTCGGCCCTCCACTTT. It encodes CASSTPSALHF.